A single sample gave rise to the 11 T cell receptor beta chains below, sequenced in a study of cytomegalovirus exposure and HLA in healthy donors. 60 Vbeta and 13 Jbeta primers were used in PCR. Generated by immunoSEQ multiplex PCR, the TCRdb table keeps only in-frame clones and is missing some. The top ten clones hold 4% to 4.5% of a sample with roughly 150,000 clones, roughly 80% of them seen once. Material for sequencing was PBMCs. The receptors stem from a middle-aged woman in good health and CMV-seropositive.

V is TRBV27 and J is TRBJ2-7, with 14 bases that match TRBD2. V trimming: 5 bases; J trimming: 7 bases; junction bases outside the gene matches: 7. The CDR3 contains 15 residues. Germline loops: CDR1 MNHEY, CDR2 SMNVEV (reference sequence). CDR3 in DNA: TGTGCCAGCAGTCGGGGACTAGCGGGAGTAAGGGAGCAGTACTTC. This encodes CASSRGLAGVREQYF.

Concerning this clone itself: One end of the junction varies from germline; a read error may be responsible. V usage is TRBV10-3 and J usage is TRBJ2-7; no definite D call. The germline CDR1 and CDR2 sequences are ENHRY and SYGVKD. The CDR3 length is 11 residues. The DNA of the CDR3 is TGTGCCACCAGTCCGGCCTACGAGCAGTACTTC. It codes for CATSPAYEQYF.

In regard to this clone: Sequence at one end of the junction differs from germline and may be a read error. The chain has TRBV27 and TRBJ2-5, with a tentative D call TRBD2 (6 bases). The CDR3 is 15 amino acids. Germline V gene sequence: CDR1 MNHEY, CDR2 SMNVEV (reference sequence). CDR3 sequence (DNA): TGTGCCAGCAGTCTATCCCCGCGGGGAAAAGAGACCCAGTACTTC. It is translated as CASSLSPRGKETQYF.

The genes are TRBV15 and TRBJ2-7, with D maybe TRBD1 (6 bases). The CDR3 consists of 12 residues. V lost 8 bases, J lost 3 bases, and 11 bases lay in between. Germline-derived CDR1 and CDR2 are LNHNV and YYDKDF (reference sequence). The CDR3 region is CATGGYGYEQYF. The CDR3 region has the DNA TGTGCCACCGGGGGCTACGGCTACGAGCAGTACTTC. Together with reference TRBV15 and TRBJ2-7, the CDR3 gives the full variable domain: DAMVIQNPRYQVTQFGKPVTLSCSQTLNHNVMYWYQQKSSQAPKLLFHYYDKDFNNEADTPDNFQSRRPNTSFCFLDIRSPGLGDTAMYLCATGGYGYEQYFGPGTRLTVT.

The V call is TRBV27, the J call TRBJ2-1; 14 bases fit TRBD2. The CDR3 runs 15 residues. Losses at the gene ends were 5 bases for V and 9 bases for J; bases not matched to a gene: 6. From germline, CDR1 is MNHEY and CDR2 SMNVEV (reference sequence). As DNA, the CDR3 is TGTGCCAGCAGTGACGGGACTAGCGGGAGCGGTGAGCAGTTCTTC. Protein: CASSDGTSGSGEQFF.

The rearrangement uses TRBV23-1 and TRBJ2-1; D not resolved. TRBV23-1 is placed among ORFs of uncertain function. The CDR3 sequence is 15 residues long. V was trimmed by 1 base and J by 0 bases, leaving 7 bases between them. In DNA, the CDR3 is TGCGCCAGCAGTCAATGTCCCAGCTCCTACAATGAGCAGTTCTTC. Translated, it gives CASSQCPSSYNEQFF.

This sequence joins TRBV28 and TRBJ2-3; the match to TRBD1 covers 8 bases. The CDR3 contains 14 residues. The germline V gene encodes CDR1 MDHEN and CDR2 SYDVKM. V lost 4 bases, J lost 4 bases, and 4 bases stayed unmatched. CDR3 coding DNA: TGTGCCAGCAGTTCGTCAGGGGGCGCAGATACGCAGTATTTT. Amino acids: CASSSSGGADTQYF.

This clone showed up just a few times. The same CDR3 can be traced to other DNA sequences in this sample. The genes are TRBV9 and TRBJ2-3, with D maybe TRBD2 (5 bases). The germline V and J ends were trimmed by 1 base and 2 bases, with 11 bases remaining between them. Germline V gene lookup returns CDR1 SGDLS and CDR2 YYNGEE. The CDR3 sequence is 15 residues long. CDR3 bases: TGTGCCAGCAGCGTAAGAGGAGGCTTCACAGATACGCAGTATTTT. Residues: CASSVRGGFTDTQYF.

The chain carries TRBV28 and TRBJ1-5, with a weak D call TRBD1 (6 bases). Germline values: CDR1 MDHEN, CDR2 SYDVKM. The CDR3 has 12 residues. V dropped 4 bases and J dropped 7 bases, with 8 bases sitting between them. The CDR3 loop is CASSSGVQPQHF. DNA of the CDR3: TGTGCCAGCAGTTCAGGGGTCCAGCCCCAGCATTTT.

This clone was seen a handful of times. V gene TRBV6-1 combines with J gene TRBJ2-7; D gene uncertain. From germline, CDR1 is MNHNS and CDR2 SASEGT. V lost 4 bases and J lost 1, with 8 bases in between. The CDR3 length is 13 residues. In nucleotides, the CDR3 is TGTGCCAGCAGTGCTACGGGTTCCTACGAGCAGTACTTC. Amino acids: CASSATGSYEQYF.

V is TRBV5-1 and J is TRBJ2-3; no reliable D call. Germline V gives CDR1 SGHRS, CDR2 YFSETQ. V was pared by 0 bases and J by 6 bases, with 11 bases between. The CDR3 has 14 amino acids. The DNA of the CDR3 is TGCGCCAGCAGCTTGGGAGGAATCCAGGATACGCAGTATTTT. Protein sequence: CASSLGGIQDTQYF.